The 25 T cell receptor beta chains given below trace back to one sample, sequenced in a study of blood T cell repertoires in COVID-19. The table came from immunoSEQ multiplex PCR; TCRdb's copy has only in-frame clones and leaves some out. The sample carries hundreds of thousands of clones, over 75% recorded once. Sequenced sample: peripheral blood. The receptors were gathered from a human donor in a cohort sampled during active COVID-19.

This clone was counted once. The chain employs TRBV18 and TRBJ2-7, with D possibly TRBD2 on 6 matching bases. The CDR3 contains 15 residues. Germline V gene data show CDR1 as KGHSH and CDR2 as LQKENI. The V end was cut by 6 bases, the J end by 3 bases, with 18 bases between. This chain's CDR3 is CASSSRDSFYYEQYF. CDR3 DNA: TGTGCCAGCTCTAGCAGGGACTCATTTTACTACGAGCAGTACTTC.

This clone came up once. The chain joins TRBV2 to TRBJ1-2; the D gene is possibly TRBD1 (5 bases). Germline CDR1 and CDR2: SNHLY and FYNNEI. V was pared by 0 bases and J by 0 bases, with 14 bases between. The CDR3 extends over 17 amino acids. The CDR3, as DNA: TGTGCCAGCAGTGAAGCGCTTCGTGACAGCGCTAACTATGGCTACACCTTC. Amino acids: CASSEALRDSANYGYTF.

The rearrangement joins TRBV7-2 to TRBJ2-6; TRBD1 matches at 8 bases. The junction had 5 bases not matched to a gene; V was cut back by 3 bases and J by 1 base. The germline V gene has CDR1 SGHTA and CDR2 FQGNSA. The CDR3 is 17 amino acids. The CDR3 nucleotides read TGTGCCAGCAGCTTCTCAGGGGGCACTTCTGGGGCCAACGTCCTGACTTTC. Encoded protein: CASSFSGGTSGANVLTF.

Here the CDR3 reads CASSSGQGYGKLFF. The DNA for the CDR3 is TGTGCCAGCTCATCGGGACAGGGATATGGAAAACTGTTTTTT. The chain is built from TRBV18 and TRBJ1-4, with 9 bases that match TRBD1. Losses at the gene ends were 5 bases for V and 10 bases for J; bases not matched to a gene: 8. The germline V gene has CDR1 KGHSH and CDR2 LQKENI. The CDR3 totals 14 residues.

The rearrangement joins TRBV9 to TRBJ1-1; D possibly corresponds to TRBD1 (6 bases). Trimming shortened V by 3 bases and J by 0 bases, and 12 bases separated the two germline ends. The germline CDR1 and CDR2 sequences are SGDLS and YYNGEE. This CDR3 contains 15 residues. The CDR3 sequence: CASSGYGTMNTEAFF. In nucleotides, the CDR3 is TGTGCCAGCAGCGGTTATGGGACAATGAACACTGAAGCTTTCTTT. The complete variable domain, with remaining parts taken from reference TRBV9 and TRBJ1-1, reads DSGVTQTPKHLITATGQRVTLRCSPRSGDLSVYWYQQSLDQGLQFLIQYYNGEERAKGNILERFSAQQFPDLHSELNLSSLELGDSALYFCASSGYGTMNTEAFFGQGTRLTVV.

This clone was found a few times. The chain has TRBV11-1 and TRBJ1-2; 7 nucleotides agree with TRBD1. CDR1 is SGHAT and CDR2 is FQDESV in the germline V gene (reference sequence). Unmatched junction bases numbered 10, after V lost 5 bases and J lost 4 bases. The CDR3 consists of 15 residues. CDR3 sequence reads: CASSPRQGAGYGYTF. The CDR3, as DNA: TGTGCCAGCAGCCCCCGACAGGGCGCGGGCTATGGCTACACCTTC.

The chain has TRBV7-2 and TRBJ2-1, with TRBD1 matching 7 bases. Looked up from germline, CDR1 is SGHTA and CDR2 is FQGNSA. The CDR3 spans 14 residues. The trim removed 1 base at V and 6 bases at J, leaving 3 bases unmatched. The CDR3 reads CASSLGGGGNEQFF. In DNA, the CDR3 is TGTGCCAGCAGCTTAGGAGGGGGCGGCAATGAGCAGTTCTTC.

The chain links TRBV18 to TRBJ2-1; possibly TRBD2 for D (7 bases). The CDR3 is 14 residues long. Per the germline V gene, CDR1 is KGHSH and CDR2 is LQKENI. V gave up 3 bases and J gave up 9 bases, with 15 bases separating them. This chain's CDR3 is CASSPKAGASEQFF. CDR3 coding DNA: TGTGCCAGCTCACCCAAGGCGGGGGCTAGTGAGCAGTTCTTC.

The rearrangement joins TRBV19 to TRBJ1-2, with 8 nucleotides matching TRBD1. This CDR3 has 16 residues. V lost 7 bases, J lost 1 base, and 11 bases stayed unmatched. Germline loops: CDR1 LNHDA, CDR2 SQIVND (reference sequence). Here the CDR3 reads CASISSGGASNYGYTF. CDR3 in DNA: TGTGCCAGTATCTCGTCAGGGGGCGCGAGTAACTATGGCTACACCTTC.

CDR3 in amino acids: CASSLLKGAVNEQYF. Written as DNA, the CDR3 is TGTGCCAGCAGCTTATTAAAGGGGGCGGTGAACGAGCAGTACTTC. The chain recombines TRBV11-2 with TRBJ2-7; 7 bases are shared with TRBD1. After removal of 2 bases from V and 5 bases from J, the junction contained 9 bases not matched to a gene. This CDR3 contains 15 residues. The germline CDR1 and CDR2 sequences are SGHAT and FQNNGV. The full variable domain, completed using reference TRBV11-2 and TRBJ2-7, is EAGVAQSPRYKIIEKRQSVAFWCNPISGHATLYWYQQILGQGPKLLIQFQNNGVVDDSQLPKDRFSAERLKGVDSTLKIQPAKLEDSAVYLCASSLLKGAVNEQYFGPGTRLTVT.

The table lists this clone with a few counts. The chain recombines TRBV7-3 with TRBJ1-1, with D perhaps matching TRBD1 (5 bases). Germline CDR1 SGHTA, CDR2 FQGTGA. V lost 3 bases and J 5 bases, leaving 10 bases between the germline ends. This CDR3 is built from 13 residues. The CDR3 reads CASSFGGLTEAFF. CDR3 nucleotides: TGTGCCAGCAGCTTCGGGGGTTTGACTGAAGCTTTCTTT. The full variable domain, rest sourced from reference TRBV7-3 and TRBJ1-1, is GAGVSQTPSNKVTEKGKYVELRCDPISGHTALYWYRQSLGQGPEFLIYFQGTGAADDSGLPNDRFFAVRPEGSVSTLKIQRTERGDSAVYLCASSFGGLTEAFFGQGTRLTVV.

The V and J genes are TRBV6-8 and TRBJ2-7, with D tentatively TRBD1 (6 bases). Germline V lookup: CDR1 MNHGY, CDR2 SAAAGT. The CDR3 consists of 14 residues. V dropped 6 bases and J dropped 3 bases, with 15 bases sitting between them. The CDR3 DNA follows: TGTGCCAGCAGCCCCGGGACACCTTGCTACGAGCAGTACTTC. Translation gives CASSPGTPCYEQYF.

The CDR3 bases are TGTGCCAGCAGCAGCCGGGACACCGGGTTTCGAAACGACTCACCCCTCCACTTT. Translation: CASSSRDTGFRNDSPLHF. The chain is built from TRBV9 and TRBJ1-6; TRBD1 is a possible D gene (6 bases). The CDR3 length is 18 residues. Trimming cost V 4 bases and J 10 bases, with 27 bases left between them. Per the germline V gene, CDR1 is SGDLS and CDR2 is YYNGEE.

The V gene is TRBV9, the J gene TRBJ2-5; 8 positions agree with TRBD1. V lost 4 bases and J lost 5; bases outside the gene matches: 16. The CDR3 has 17 amino acids. Germline V gene data show CDR1 as SGDLS and CDR2 as YYNGEE. The DNA of the CDR3 is TGTGCCAGCAGCCGTACTCCACAGGACAGGGTAGGGGAGACCCAGTACTTC. Encoded protein: CASSRTPQDRVGETQYF. Together with reference TRBV9 and TRBJ2-5, the CDR3 gives the full variable domain: DSGVTQTPKHLITATGQRVTLRCSPRSGDLSVYWYQQSLDQGLQFLIQYYNGEERAKGNILERFSAQQFPDLHSELNLSSLELGDSALYFCASSRTPQDRVGETQYFGPGTRLLVL.

The rearrangement uses TRBV9 and TRBJ2-7; possible D gene TRBD1, 6 bases. Per germline, CDR1 SGDLS and CDR2 YYNGEE. The CDR3 covers 14 residues. Trimming left V 4 bases short and J 2 bases short, with 13 bases between. The CDR3 loop reads CASSPGTTAYEQYF. CDR3 nucleotides: TGTGCCAGCAGCCCGGGGACAACAGCCTACGAGCAGTACTTC.

This clone was found once. This chain connects TRBV14 to TRBJ2-3, with TRBD1 matching 10 bases. V was pared by 5 bases and J by 5 bases, with 7 bases of the junction left unmatched. CDR1 is SGHDN and CDR2 is FVKESK in the germline V gene. CDR3 length: 15 amino acids. CDR3 residues: CASSGPGTGVDTQYF. DNA for the CDR3: TGTGCCAGCAGCGGTCCCGGGACAGGGGTAGATACGCAGTATTTT.

The rearrangement joins TRBV9 to TRBJ2-2; 9 bases are shared with TRBD2. The CDR3 runs to 16 residues. The V gene's germline CDR1 is SGDLS and CDR2 YYNGEE. The trim removed 0 bases at V and 5 bases at J, leaving 5 bases unmatched. The CDR3 nucleotides are TGTGCCAGCAGCGTAGCGCGCCTAGCGGGGACCGGGGAGCTGTTTTTT. Protein product: CASSVARLAGTGELFF.

The gene calls are TRBV5-6 and TRBJ1-1, with D unresolved. Between the trimmed V and J ends, which lost 0 bases and 0 bases, there was a span of 15 bases. The germline gives CDR1 SGHDT, CDR2 YYEEEE. This CDR3 is built from 17 residues. CDR3 nucleotides: TGTGCCAGCAGCTTGGGCGACATGGGTTCGTTGAACACTGAAGCTTTCTTT. This encodes CASSLGDMGSLNTEAFF.

The CDR3 is CAWTRGLDQPQHF. Written as DNA, the CDR3 is TGTGCCTGGACCAGGGGGCTGGATCAGCCCCAGCATTTT. The chain links TRBV30 to TRBJ1-5; 8 positions match TRBD1. The CDR3 spans 13 residues. After removal of 4 bases from V and 5 bases from J, the junction contained 4 bases not matched to a gene. Germline V gene data show CDR1 as GTSNPN and CDR2 as SVGIG (reference sequence).

The V call is TRBV27, the J call TRBJ2-7, with 11 bases aligning to TRBD2. Germline V gene sequence: CDR1 MNHEY, CDR2 SMNVEV (reference sequence). V lost 5 bases, J lost 3 bases, and 3 bases stayed unmatched. This CDR3 has 14 amino acids. The CDR3 DNA reads TGTGCCAGCAGTCTACTAGCGGGAGACTACGAGCAGTACTTC. Protein: CASSLLAGDYEQYF.

The gene calls are TRBV30 and TRBJ1-2; D remains ambiguous. V was clipped by 3 bases and J by 4 bases, with 6 bases between them. Germline lookup yields CDR1 GTSNPN and CDR2 SVGIG (reference sequence). The CDR3 runs to 11 residues. CDR3 in amino acids: CAWSAVYGYTF. CDR3 nucleotide sequence: TGTGCCTGGAGCGCGGTCTATGGCTACACCTTC. Combining the CDR3 with reference TRBV30 and TRBJ1-2 gives the whole variable domain SQTIHQWPATLVQPVGSPLSLECTVEGTSNPNLYWYRQAAGRGLQLLFYSVGIGQISSEVPQNLSASRPQDRQFILSSKKLLLSDSGFYLCAWSAVYGYTFGSGTRLTVV.

This chain uses TRBV6-2 or TRBV6-3 with TRBJ1-1, with 7 nucleotides matching TRBD1. This CDR3 is 15 amino acids long. Trimming took 0 bases from V and 4 from J; bases not matched to a gene: 5. Germline V gene lookup returns CDR1 MNHEY and CDR2 SVGEGT. Written as DNA, the CDR3 is TGTGCCAGCAGTTACTCTACAGGGGTAAGCACTGAAGCTTTCTTT. It is translated as CASSYSTGVSTEAFF.

The chain uses TRBV4-2 and TRBJ2-5; the match to TRBD2 covers 15 bases. Germline V CDR1 and CDR2: LGHNA, YNFKEQ. This CDR3 has 17 amino acids. Trimming cost V 6 bases and J 3 bases; bases outside gene matches: 8. The CDR3 spells CASRLGLAGGNKETQYF. In DNA, the CDR3 is TGTGCCAGCAGATTAGGACTAGCGGGAGGGAATAAAGAGACCCAGTACTTC.

This chain joins TRBV5-1 and TRBJ2-1; 7 nucleotides align to TRBD2. Per the germline V gene, CDR1 is SGHRS and CDR2 is YFSETQ. Losses at the gene ends were 2 bases for V and 7 bases for J; bases not matched to a gene: 18. This CDR3 has 18 amino acids. CDR3 sequence: CASSFRLALERFSNEQFF. As DNA, the CDR3 is TGCGCCAGCAGCTTCAGACTAGCTTTGGAGAGGTTTTCAAATGAGCAGTTCTTC.

The genes are TRBV4-1 and TRBJ2-5; 12 positions match TRBD2. Trimming at V came to 3 bases and at J to 3 bases, leaving 8 bases not matched to a gene. The CDR3 has 17 amino acids. CDR1 and CDR2 from the germline V gene are MGHRA and YSYEKL. Here the CDR3 reads CASSQVLAGGPKETQYF. The CDR3 DNA reads TGCGCCAGCAGCCAGGTGCTAGCGGGGGGGCCTAAAGAGACCCAGTACTTC.